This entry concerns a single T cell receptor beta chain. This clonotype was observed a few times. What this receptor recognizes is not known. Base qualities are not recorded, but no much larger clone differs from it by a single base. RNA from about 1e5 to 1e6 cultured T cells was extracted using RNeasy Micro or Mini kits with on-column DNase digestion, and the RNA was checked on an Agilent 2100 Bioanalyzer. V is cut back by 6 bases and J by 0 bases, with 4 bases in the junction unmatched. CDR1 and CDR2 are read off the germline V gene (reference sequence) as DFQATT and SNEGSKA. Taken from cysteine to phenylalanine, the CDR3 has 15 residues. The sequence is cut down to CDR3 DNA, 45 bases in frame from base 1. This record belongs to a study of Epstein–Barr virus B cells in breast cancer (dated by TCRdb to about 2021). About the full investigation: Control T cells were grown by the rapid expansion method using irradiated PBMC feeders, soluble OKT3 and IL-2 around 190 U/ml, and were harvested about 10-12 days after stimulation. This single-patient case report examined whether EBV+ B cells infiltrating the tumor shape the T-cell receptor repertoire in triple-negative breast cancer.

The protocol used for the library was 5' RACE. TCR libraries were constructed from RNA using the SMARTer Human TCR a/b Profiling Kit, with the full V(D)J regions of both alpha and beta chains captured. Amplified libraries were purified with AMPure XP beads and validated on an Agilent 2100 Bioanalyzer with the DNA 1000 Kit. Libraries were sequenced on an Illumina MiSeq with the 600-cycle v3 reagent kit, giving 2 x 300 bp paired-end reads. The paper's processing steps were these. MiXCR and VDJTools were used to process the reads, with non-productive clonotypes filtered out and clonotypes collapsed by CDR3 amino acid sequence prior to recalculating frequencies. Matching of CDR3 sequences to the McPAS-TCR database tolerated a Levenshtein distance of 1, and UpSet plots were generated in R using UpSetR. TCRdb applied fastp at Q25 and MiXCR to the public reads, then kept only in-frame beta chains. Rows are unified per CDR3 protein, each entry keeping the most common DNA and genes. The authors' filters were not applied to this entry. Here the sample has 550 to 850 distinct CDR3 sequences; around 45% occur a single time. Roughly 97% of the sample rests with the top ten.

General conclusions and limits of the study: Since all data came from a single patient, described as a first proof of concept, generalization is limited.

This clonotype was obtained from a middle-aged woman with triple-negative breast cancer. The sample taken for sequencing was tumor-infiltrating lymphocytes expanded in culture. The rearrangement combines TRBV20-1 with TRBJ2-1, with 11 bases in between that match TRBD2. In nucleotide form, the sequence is TGCAGTGCCGCGGGACTAGCGGTCTCCTACAATGAGCAGTTCTTC. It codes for CSAAGLAVSYNEQFF.